Below, 10 T cell receptor beta chains from the same sample are listed, as sequenced in a study of cytomegalovirus exposure and HLA in healthy donors. Clones were read by immunoSEQ multiplex PCR, and TCRdb kept only the in-frame ones, dropping some. The sample contains some 70,000 clones, roughly 95% of which appear only once. Sequenced material: PBMCs. These receptors came from a man between 18 and 29 years old in good health and CMV-seronegative.

This clone is a singleton in its sample. The rearrangement uses TRBV19 and TRBJ1-5, with D perhaps TRBD1 (5 bases). This CDR3 is built from 15 residues. Deletions cut 0 bases from V and 4 bases from J, with 10 bases between. The V gene's germline CDR1 is LNHDA and CDR2 SQIVND (reference sequence). The CDR3: CASSIDRGGNQPQHF. The CDR3 nucleotides read TGTGCCAGTAGTATAGATCGGGGGGGAAATCAGCCCCAGCATTTT.

This chain connects TRBV13 to TRBJ2-1, with 14 bases lining up with TRBD2. Per the germline V gene, CDR1 is PRHDT and CDR2 is FYEKMQ (reference sequence). The CDR3 contains 19 residues. Trimming at V came to 3 bases and at J to 3 bases, leaving 10 bases not matched to a gene. The CDR3 region is CASSFPGTSGRGSYNEQFF. The CDR3 region has the DNA TGTGCCAGCAGCTTCCCCGGGACTAGCGGGAGAGGGAGCTACAATGAGCAGTTCTTC. The full variable domain, in which reference TRBV13 and TRBJ2-1 provide the parts outside the CDR3, is AAGVIQSPRHLIKEKRETATLKCYPIPRHDTVYWYQQGPGQDPQFLISFYEKMQSDKGSIPDRFSAQQFSDYHSELNMSSLELGDSALYFCASSFPGTSGRGSYNEQFFGPGTRLTVL.

Remarks on this clone: A read error may produce the germline difference seen at one junction end. The chain carries TRBV7-7 and TRBJ2-1, with D tentatively TRBD2 (6 bases). CDR1 and CDR2 from the germline V gene are SSHAT and FNYEAQ (reference sequence). This CDR3 spans 13 amino acids. The CDR3 DNA follows: TGTGCTAGCAGCTCCGGGACTTCGAATGAGCAGTTCTTC. This gives the protein CASSSGTSNEQFF.

V and J are TRBV27 and TRBJ2-1, with a possible D match to TRBD1 (5 bases). The CDR3 extends over 15 amino acids. V was pared by 7 bases and J by 7 bases, with 20 bases between. Germline lookup yields CDR1 MNHEY and CDR2 SMNVEV (reference sequence). The CDR3, as DNA: TGTGCCAGCACCGTCGCCAGGGCTGGTGTGAATGAGCAGTTCTTC. Its translation is CASTVARAGVNEQFF.

The chain couples TRBV6-5 to TRBJ1-2, with D uncertain. The germline V and J ends were trimmed by 2 bases and 8 bases, with 12 bases remaining between them. This CDR3 spans 13 amino acids. CDR1 and CDR2 from the germline V gene are MNHEY and SVGAGI. The CDR3 sequence: CASSYSASHGYTF. Here the CDR3 DNA reads TGTGCCAGCAGTTACAGTGCCAGTCACGGCTACACCTTC.

The rearrangement uses TRBV4-1 and TRBJ2-7; 7 bases fit TRBD1. CDR3 length: 17 amino acids. V dropped 1 base and J dropped 3; count of bases not matched to a gene: 12. CDR1 is MGHRA and CDR2 is YSYEKL in the germline V gene. In DNA, the CDR3 is TGCGCCAGCAGCCAAGCTCCGACGGGACAGACCTTCTACGAGCAGTACTTC. This codes for CASSQAPTGQTFYEQYF.

This rearrangement joins TRBV14 to TRBJ1-4; a possible D gene is TRBD1 (6 bases). CDR1 SGHDN and CDR2 FVKESK come from the germline V gene. Trimming took off 4 bases at V and 8 bases at J, with 14 bases between the two ends. The CDR3 is 14 amino acids. The CDR3 sequence: CASSLNRVGEKLFF. The CDR3 region has the DNA TGTGCCAGCAGCCTAAACAGGGTTGGCGAAAAACTGTTTTTT.

This clone has only one observation. The J gene is TRBJ1-1, the V gene TRBV6-6, with D possibly TRBD1 on 6 matching bases. CDR1 is MNHNY, CDR2 SVGAGI, per germline (reference sequence). The CDR3 runs 14 residues. V dropped 4 bases and J dropped 6 bases, with 15 bases sitting between them. The CDR3 reads CASSSQTGRAEAFF. CDR3 DNA: TGTGCCAGCAGTTCTCAGACAGGCAGGGCTGAAGCTTTCTTT.

The rearrangement uses TRBV6-5 and TRBJ2-7, with TRBD2 matching 9 bases. This CDR3 contains 13 residues. Germline V gene sequence: CDR1 MNHEY, CDR2 SVGAGI. V lost 7 bases, J lost 1 base, and 2 bases stayed unmatched. CDR3: CASNAGGSYEQYF. CDR3 coding DNA: TGTGCCAGCAACGCGGGAGGGTCCTACGAGCAGTACTTC.

The genes are TRBV7-9 and TRBJ1-2; TRBD1 matches at 8 bases. The CDR3 is made up of 15 amino acids. V trimming: 5 bases; J trimming: 2 bases; junction bases outside the gene matches: 7. Germline-derived CDR1 and CDR2 are SEHNR and FQNEAQ (reference sequence). The CDR3 loop reads CASSRTGGDNYGYTF. For the CDR3, the DNA is TGTGCCAGCAGCAGAACAGGGGGGGACAACTATGGCTACACCTTC.